This T cell receptor beta chain was found in a study of T cells after yellow fever vaccination. Turning to the study itself: When fractions had low cell numbers, they were prepared with SMART-Seq v4 Ultra Low Input. Overall study findings and caveats: The booster response re-showed most primary clones: around 96% CD4, approximately 90% CD8. Repertoires sorted by FACS could include abundant clonotypes that are contaminants from the bulk population.

This clonotype was picked up a small number of times. The antigen remains undetermined. This CDR3 is built from 20 residues. Trimming took 5 bases from V and 2 from J; bases not matched to a gene: 20. TCRdb used MiXCR to reprocess the 5' RACE reads, holding one entry per CDR3 protein. The sample has hundreds of thousands of distinct CDR3 sequences; around 12% are singletons. This TCR was recovered from a man under 40 who received the YFV17D yellow fever vaccine. The chain employs TRBV23-1 and TRBJ2-3, with TRBD1 matching over 9 bases. TRBV23-1 is an ORF for which the function is uncertain. Sequences were derived from PBMCs, sampled on the day of the yellow fever booster vaccination. CDR3 loop: CASSSGTGPWLETDTDTQYF. The CDR3 nucleotides are TGCGCCAGCAGTTCCGGGACAGGGCCTTGGTTGGAGACGGACACAGATACGCAGTATTTT.